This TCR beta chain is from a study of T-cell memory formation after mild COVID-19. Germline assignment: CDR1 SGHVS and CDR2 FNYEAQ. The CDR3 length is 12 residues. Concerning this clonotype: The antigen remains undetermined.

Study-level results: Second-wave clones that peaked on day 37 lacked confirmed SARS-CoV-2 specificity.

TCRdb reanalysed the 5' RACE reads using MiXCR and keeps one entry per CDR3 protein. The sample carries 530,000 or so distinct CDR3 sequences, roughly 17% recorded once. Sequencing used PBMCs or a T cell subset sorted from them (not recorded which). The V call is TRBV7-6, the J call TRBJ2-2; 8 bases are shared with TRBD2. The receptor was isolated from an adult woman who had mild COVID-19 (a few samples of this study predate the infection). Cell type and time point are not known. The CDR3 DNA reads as TGTGCAGCGGGGGCGAACACCGGGGAGCTGTTTTTT. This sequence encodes CAAGANTGELFF.